The 32 T cell receptor beta chains reported below all come from one sample, sequenced in a study of patients and donors after allogeneic stem cell transplantation. TCRdb recomputed calls from the RT-PCR reads with MiXCR, one row per CDR3 protein. The sample shows about a million distinct CDR3 sequences, more than 15% of them seen only once. The sequenced sample consisted of blood, either unsorted or a sorted T cell fraction (not recorded which). The source of these receptors is a human donor who was either an allogeneic HSCT recipient or a stem cell or donor lymphocyte infusion donor (not recorded which). It is not recorded whose cells these are; they may come from a transplant donor.

This clonotype showed up just a few times. V gene TRBV10-3 combines with J gene TRBJ1-1; 8 nucleotides match TRBD1. Unmatched junction bases numbered 7, after V lost 6 bases and J lost 7 bases. The length of the CDR3 is 13 residues. Germline V gene sequence: CDR1 ENHRY, CDR2 SYGVKD. This chain's CDR3 is CAIRKDREGEAFF. The CDR3 region has the DNA TGTGCCATCAGGAAGGACAGGGAGGGTGAAGCTTTCTTT.

The J gene is TRBJ2-3, the V gene TRBV12-3 or TRBV12-4, with 9 bases that match TRBD1. The CDR3 is 16 amino acids. J gave up 3 bases and V 5 bases, and 9 bases lay outside the gene matches. The CDR3 region has the DNA TGTGCCAGCAGTAGGGGGGGGACAGGGATGACAGATACGCAGTATTTT. Its translation is CASSRGGTGMTDTQYF.

This clonotype was found a few times. This sequence joins TRBV4-3 and TRBJ2-3, with 8 bases identical to TRBD2. The CDR3 has 20 residues. Germline CDR1 and CDR2: LGHNA and YSLEER. With 0 bases clipped from V and 0 bases from J, the junction kept 14 bases outside the gene matches. CDR3 sequence reads: CASSQEREGYSGASTDTQYF. In nucleotides, the CDR3 is TGCGCCAGCAGCCAAGAGAGGGAGGGATATAGCGGGGCAAGCACAGATACGCAGTATTTT.

The chain carries TRBV12-3 or TRBV12-4 and TRBJ1-2, with D unclear. The CDR3 sequence is 15 residues long. Between the trimmed V and J ends, which lost 6 bases and 8 bases, there was a span of 22 bases. In DNA, the CDR3 is TGTGCCAGCAGCTTTAGGGTACGGGGATGGGAAGGCTACACCTTC. This translates into CASSFRVRGWEGYTF.

The rearrangement links TRBV9 to TRBJ2-3; 9 bases agree with TRBD2. The CDR3 contains 17 residues. Trimming took 0 bases from V and 4 from J; bases not matched to a gene: 9. CDR1 and CDR2 from the germline V gene are SGDLS and YYNGEE. The CDR3 loop reads CASSVEVLAGIADTQYF. The CDR3 bases are TGTGCCAGCAGCGTAGAAGTCCTAGCGGGAATCGCAGATACGCAGTATTTT.

A few counts support this clonotype. The chain carries TRBV9 and TRBJ2-2; D is perhaps TRBD2 (7 bases). CDR3 length: 14 amino acids. The germline V gene encodes CDR1 SGDLS and CDR2 YYNGEE. The germline V and J ends were trimmed by 7 bases and 6 bases, with 16 bases remaining between them. The CDR3 sequence: CASALAGAAGELFF. In DNA, the CDR3 is TGTGCCAGCGCCCTGGCGGGGGCGGCCGGGGAGCTGTTTTTT.

The V gene is TRBV24-1, the J gene TRBJ2-7; 12 bases fit TRBD1. The trim removed 3 bases at V and 5 bases at J, leaving 10 bases unmatched. The CDR3 consists of 17 residues. Germline assignment: CDR1 KGHDR and CDR2 SFDVKD. For the CDR3, the DNA is TGTGCCACCAGTGATCCGAGGACCGGGACAGGGGGCGACGAGCAGTACTTC. It encodes CATSDPRTGTGGDEQYF.

This clonotype was observed a handful of times. V and J are TRBV3-1 and TRBJ2-1; D is undetermined. Trimming stripped 0 bases from V and 7 bases from J, with 13 bases between. This CDR3 is built from 15 residues. Germline CDR1 LGHDT, CDR2 YNNKEL (reference sequence). The CDR3 sequence is CASSQDRLVVNEQFF. For the CDR3, the DNA is TGTGCCAGCAGCCAAGATCGTTTAGTAGTAAATGAGCAGTTCTTC.

V usage is TRBV9 and J usage is TRBJ2-3; a weak D match, TRBD1 (6 bases). The CDR3 sequence is 16 residues long. Trimming removed 6 bases at V and 4 bases at J, with 21 bases between. Germline CDR1 SGDLS, CDR2 YYNGEE. CDR3 DNA sequence: TGTGCCAGCACCCCTGGGGCAGGGGAAAGCCCAGATACGCAGTATTTT. This gives the protein CASTPGAGESPDTQYF.

This clonotype has only a few counts. The chain couples TRBV20-1 to TRBJ2-6; D gene uncertain. The V gene's germline CDR1 is DFQATT and CDR2 SNEGSKA (reference sequence). The germline V and J ends were trimmed by 3 bases and 2 bases, with 11 bases remaining between them. The CDR3 extends over 15 amino acids. The CDR3 coding sequence is TGCAGTGCTAGCGGTCGCGCGGCTGGGGCCAACGTCCTGACTTTC. It yields the protein CSASGRAAGANVLTF.

This clonotype was detected many times. The chain combines TRBV4-3 with TRBJ1-3; D not resolved. The CDR3 runs to 17 residues. Trimming cost V 0 bases and J 0 bases, with 12 bases left between them. CDR1 and CDR2 (germline): LGHNA, YSLEER. The CDR3 loop is CASSQDRLRNSGNTIYF. CDR3 nucleotides: TGCGCCAGCAGCCAAGATCGGCTGCGAAACTCTGGAAACACCATATATTTT.

The chain combines TRBV20-1 with TRBJ1-6; 8 bases fit TRBD1. The CDR3 spans 15 residues. CDR1 and CDR2 from the germline V gene are DFQATT and SNEGSKA (reference sequence). J gave up 1 base and V 6 bases, and 5 bases lay outside the gene matches. CDR3 nucleotides: TGCAGTGCCGGGACAGGCGGTTCCTATAATTCACCCCTCCACTTT. It yields the protein CSAGTGGSYNSPLHF.

The genes are TRBV29-1 and TRBJ1-2; 10 bases are a match to TRBD1. This CDR3 is built from 13 residues. J gave up 2 bases and V 6 bases, and 3 bases lay outside the gene matches. From germline, CDR1 is SQVTM and CDR2 ANQGSEA. DNA of the CDR3: TGCAGCGTAGCGACAGGGGGCAACTATGGCTACACCTTC. This translates into CSVATGGNYGYTF.

The table lists this clonotype with many counts. The V and J genes are TRBV12-3 or TRBV12-4 and TRBJ1-2; 9 nucleotides line up with TRBD1. J was trimmed by 7 bases and V by 5 bases; bases with no gene match: 5. This CDR3 has 13 residues. The CDR3 region is CASSLGDRAGYTF. The CDR3 region has the DNA TGTGCCAGCAGTCTTGGGGACAGGGCTGGCTACACCTTC.

The chain has TRBV4-3 and TRBJ2-2, with 9 bases matching TRBD2. V dropped 4 bases and J dropped 4; count of bases not matched to a gene: 4. Per the germline V gene, CDR1 is LGHNA and CDR2 is YSLEER. The CDR3 sequence is 15 residues long. CDR3 protein: CASSPSGGFTGELFF. CDR3 sequence (DNA): TGCGCCAGCAGCCCCAGCGGGGGGTTCACCGGGGAGCTGTTTTTT.

The chain links TRBV2 to TRBJ2-3; D remains ambiguous. Per the germline V gene, CDR1 is SNHLY and CDR2 is FYNNEI. The CDR3 sequence is 15 residues long. V was trimmed by 2 bases and J by 2 bases, leaving 11 bases between them. CDR3 in amino acids: CASSENTGSTDTQYF. The CDR3 bases are TGTGCCAGCAGTGAAAATACTGGATCCACAGATACGCAGTATTTT.

This clonotype was observed a handful of times. V and J are TRBV6-6 and TRBJ2-7; the D call may be TRBD1 or TRBD2 (5 bases each). The CDR3 runs to 13 residues. V shed 0 bases and J shed 5 bases, with 8 bases lying between them. CDR1 and CDR2 from the germline V gene are MNHNY and SVGAGI (reference sequence). CDR3 nucleotides: TGTGCCAGCAGTTACTCGAGGGGCAACGAGCAGTACTTC. Translation gives CASSYSRGNEQYF.

The V gene is TRBV11-2, the J gene TRBJ2-1, with D perhaps matching TRBD2 (6 bases). Deletions cut 4 bases from V and 8 bases from J, with 12 bases between. Germline V gene data show CDR1 as SGHAT and CDR2 as FQNNGV. The CDR3 totals 13 residues. The CDR3 coding sequence is TGTGCCAGCAGCTCGCCTCGGGGGTATGAGCAGTTCTTC. Encoded protein: CASSSPRGYEQFF.

In its sample, this clonotype was seen once. The chain uses TRBV7-9 and TRBJ1-1; the D is unclear. Germline V gives CDR1 SEHNR, CDR2 FQNEAQ (reference sequence). Between the trimmed V and J ends, which lost 5 bases and 0 bases, there was a span of 13 bases. This CDR3 has 15 residues. CDR3 loop: CASSPRRAMNTEAFF. CDR3 DNA sequence: TGTGCCAGCAGCCCCCGCCGAGCCATGAACACTGAAGCTTTCTTT.

This clonotype was seen a few times. This chain connects TRBV7-9 to TRBJ2-7; possibly TRBD1 for D (5 bases). The V end was cut by 5 bases, the J end by 2 bases, with 10 bases between. This CDR3 region has 13 residues. Germline CDR1 is SEHNR and CDR2 is FQNEAQ (reference sequence). The DNA of the CDR3 is TGTGCCAGCAGCCACCCGACAGCCTACGAGCAGTACTTC. Translation: CASSHPTAYEQYF.

The J gene is TRBJ1-5, the V gene TRBV20-1; 8 bases line up with TRBD1. V was pared by 6 bases and J by 3 bases, with 4 bases of the junction left unmatched. The CDR3 is made up of 13 amino acids. Germline-derived CDR1 and CDR2 are DFQATT and SNEGSKA (reference sequence). This chain's CDR3 is CSARQGLNQPQHF. The DNA of the CDR3 is TGCAGTGCGAGACAGGGGCTCAATCAGCCCCAGCATTTT.

This sequence joins TRBV28 and TRBJ2-7; the D gene is possibly TRBD2 (6 bases). The V end was cut by 6 bases, the J end by 3 bases, with 15 bases between. The germline gives CDR1 MDHEN, CDR2 SYDVKM. The CDR3 has 14 residues. CDR3 nucleotide sequence: TGTGCCAGCAGCCCCACTGGGACTTTCTACGAGCAGTACTTC. Its protein is CASSPTGTFYEQYF.

In this sample, this clonotype turned up many times. The rearrangement links TRBV12-3 or TRBV12-4 to TRBJ1-4, with TRBD1 as a possible D gene (5 bases). Trimming removed 8 bases at V and 4 bases at J, with 8 bases between. The CDR3 runs to 12 residues. For the CDR3, the DNA is TGTGCCAGCTCGAGGGGTAATGAAAAACTGTTTTTT. This gives the protein CASSRGNEKLFF.

The chain combines TRBV5-1 with TRBJ2-2, with D possibly being TRBD1 (5 bases). Trimming removed 0 bases from V and 6 bases from J, with 15 bases in between. Germline CDR1 reads SGHRS; CDR2 reads YFSETQ. CDR3 size: 16 residues. The chain's CDR3 is CASSLGEGVRPGELFF. The CDR3 bases are TGCGCCAGCAGCTTGGGGGAAGGGGTCCGGCCCGGGGAGCTGTTTTTT.

This chain uses TRBV7-9 with TRBJ2-5; TRBD1 is a possible D gene (6 bases). From germline, CDR1 is SEHNR and CDR2 FQNEAQ (reference sequence). The CDR3 loop spans 15 amino acids. V dropped 2 bases and J dropped 0 bases, with 10 bases sitting between them. The CDR3 DNA reads TGTGCCAGCAGCTTAACAGGACAGTACCAAGAGACCCAGTACTTC. It translates to CASSLTGQYQETQYF. The full variable domain, with the rest looked up from reference TRBV7-9 and TRBJ2-5, is DTGVSQNPRHKITKRGQNVTFRCDPISEHNRLYWYRQTLGQGPEFLTYFQNEAQLEKSRLLSDRFSAERPKGSFSTLEIQRTEQGDSAMYLCASSLTGQYQETQYFGPGTRLLVL.

There are a few counts of this clonotype. The genes are TRBV9 and TRBJ2-3, with a possible D match to TRBD2 (5 bases). This CDR3 has 14 amino acids. The germline CDR1 and CDR2 sequences are SGDLS and YYNGEE. Trimming removed 0 bases from V and 5 bases from J, with 10 bases in between. DNA for the CDR3: TGTGCCAGCAGCGTAGCGGGGTTGGGAGATACGCAGTATTTT. It specifies CASSVAGLGDTQYF.

This clonotype was counted between two and nine times. This chain joins TRBV7-3 and TRBJ2-3; 9 bases match TRBD2. CDR1 and CDR2 from the germline V gene are SGHTA and FQGTGA. CDR3 length equals 17 residues. J was trimmed by 3 bases and V by 2 bases; bases with no gene match: 9. CDR3: CASSLPISAGGTDTQYF. The CDR3 DNA follows: TGTGCCAGCAGCTTACCCATCTCAGCGGGAGGAACAGATACGCAGTATTTT.

A few counts support this clonotype. The chain combines TRBV6-2 or TRBV6-3 with TRBJ2-7, with D uncertain. Germline V lookup: CDR1 MNHEY, CDR2 SVGEGT. The V end lost 1 base, the J end lost 5 bases, and 18 bases lay between the germline ends. The length of the CDR3 is 16 residues. CDR3 in DNA: TGTGCCAGCAGTTACTTAGAGACTCGTCCATTAGACGAGCAGTACTTC. It codes for CASSYLETRPLDEQYF.

The rearrangement joins TRBV9 to TRBJ2-5; possibly TRBD1 for D (6 bases). There are 14 residues in the CDR3. Germline V gene sequence: CDR1 SGDLS, CDR2 YYNGEE. With 0 bases removed from V and 1 base from J, the gap between germline ends came to 7 bases. CDR3 region: CASSVGQAQETQYF. DNA for the CDR3: TGTGCCAGCAGCGTAGGACAGGCCCAAGAGACCCAGTACTTC.

This clonotype was seen more than once but under ten times. This chain uses TRBV12-3 or TRBV12-4 with TRBJ1-2; TRBD1 matches at 10 bases. Trimming cost V 0 bases and J 3 bases; bases outside gene matches: 4. The CDR3 length is 16 residues. CDR3 region: CASSLAGDRGDYGYTF. DNA for the CDR3: TGTGCCAGCAGTTTAGCGGGGGACAGGGGAGACTATGGCTACACCTTC.

CDR3 loop: CSVLAENTYNEQFF. As DNA, the CDR3 is TGCAGCGTGTTAGCGGAGAACACCTACAATGAGCAGTTCTTC. The chain recombines TRBV29-1 with TRBJ2-1; possible D gene TRBD2, 6 bases. The CDR3 consists of 14 residues. V lost 6 bases and J 2 bases, leaving 14 bases between the germline ends. CDR1 is SQVTM, CDR2 ANQGSEA, per germline.

Only one count was recorded for this clonotype. The chain employs TRBV4-3 and TRBJ1-1; perhaps TRBD1 as D (5 bases). Germline V gene sequence: CDR1 LGHNA, CDR2 YSLEER. The CDR3 consists of 13 residues. With 1 base removed from V and 10 bases from J, the gap between germline ends came to 13 bases. The CDR3 sequence is CASSQVTRRAAFF. As DNA, the CDR3 is TGCGCCAGCAGCCAAGTTACTCGCAGGGCAGCTTTCTTT.